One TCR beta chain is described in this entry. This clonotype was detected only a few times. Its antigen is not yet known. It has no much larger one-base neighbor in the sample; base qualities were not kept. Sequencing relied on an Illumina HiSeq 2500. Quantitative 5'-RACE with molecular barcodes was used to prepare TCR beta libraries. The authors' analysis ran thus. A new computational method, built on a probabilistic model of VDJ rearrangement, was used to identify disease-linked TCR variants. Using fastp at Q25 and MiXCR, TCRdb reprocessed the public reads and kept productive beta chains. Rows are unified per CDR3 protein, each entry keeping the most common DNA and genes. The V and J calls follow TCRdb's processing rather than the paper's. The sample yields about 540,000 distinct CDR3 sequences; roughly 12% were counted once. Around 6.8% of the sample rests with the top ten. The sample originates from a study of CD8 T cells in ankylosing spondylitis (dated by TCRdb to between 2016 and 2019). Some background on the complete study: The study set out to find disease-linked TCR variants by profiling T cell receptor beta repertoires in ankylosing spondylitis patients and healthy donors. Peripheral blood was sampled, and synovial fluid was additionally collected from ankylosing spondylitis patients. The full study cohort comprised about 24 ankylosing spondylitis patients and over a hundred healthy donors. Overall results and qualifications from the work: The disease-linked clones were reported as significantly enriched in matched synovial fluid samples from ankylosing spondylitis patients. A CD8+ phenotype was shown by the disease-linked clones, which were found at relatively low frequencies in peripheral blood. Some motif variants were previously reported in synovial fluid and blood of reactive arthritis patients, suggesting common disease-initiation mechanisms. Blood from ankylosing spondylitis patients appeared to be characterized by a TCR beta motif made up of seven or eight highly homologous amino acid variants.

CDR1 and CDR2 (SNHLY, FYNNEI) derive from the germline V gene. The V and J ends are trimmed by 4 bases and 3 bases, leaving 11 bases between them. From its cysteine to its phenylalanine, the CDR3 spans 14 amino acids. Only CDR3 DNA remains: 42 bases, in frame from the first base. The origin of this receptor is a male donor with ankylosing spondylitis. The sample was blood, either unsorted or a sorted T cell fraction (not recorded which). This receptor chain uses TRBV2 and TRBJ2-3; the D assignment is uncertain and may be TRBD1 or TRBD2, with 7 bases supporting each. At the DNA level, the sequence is TGTGCCAGCAGTGCCAGGGGGGGAACAGATACGCAGTATTTT. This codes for CASSARGGTDTQYF.